Listed below are T cell receptor beta chains from one sample, sequenced in a study of OX40 agonist ivuxolimab in advanced cancers. The assay was immunoSEQ multiplex PCR, and TCRdb's table has in-frame clones only and misses some. This sample has under 100,000 clones, with roughly nine tenths found just once. Sequenced here: CD4+ or CD8+ T cells sorted from blood, sampled in a trial of the OX40 agonist ivuxolimab. The origin of the receptors is an adult with an advanced solid tumor such as melanoma, head and neck, liver or kidney cancer. Both conserved end residues are part of each CDR3. The D gene is left open where the match is weak. Size values are once, few and many counts, or a class for expanded clones, and some rows have none.

TRBJ2-3,17,TRBV5-1,TRBD2,NA,CASSPQPGTSKGMGQYF,TGCGCCAGCAGCCCTCAACCCGGGACTAGTAAGGGGATGGGGCAGTATTTT
TRBJ1-1,14,TRBV18,NA,NA,CASSPRQEGTEAFF,TGTGCCAGCTCACCACGGCAGGAGGGCACTGAAGCTTTCTTT
TRBJ2-2,14,TRBV6-1,NA,few,CASSERGMAGELFF,TGTGCCAGCAGTGAGCGGGGAATGGCCGGGGAGCTGTTTTTT
TRBJ2-4,12,TRBV11-2,NA,NA,CASSSSSRVRYF,TGTGCCAGCAGCTCCTCTTCTAGGGTCAGGTACTTC
TRBJ2-7,15,TRBV12-2,NA,NA,CASRLVFRGPHEQYF,TGTGCAAGTCGCTTAGTGTTTCGGGGACCCCACGAGCAGTACTTC
TRBJ1-4,14,TRBV28,TRBD1,NA,CASSLTGGAEKLFF,TGTGCCAGCAGTTTGACAGGGGGCGCGGAAAAACTGTTTTTT
TRBJ2-3,12,TRBV10-2,NA,NA,CASGSGGDTQYF,TGCGCCAGCGGCTCTGGGGGGGATACGCAGTATTTT
TRBJ2-5,16,TRBV18,NA,once,CASSPPQGSGQETQYF,TGTGCCAGCTCACCACCTCAGGGGTCAGGACAAGAGACCCAGTACTTC
TRBJ2-7,15,TRBV6-5,TRBD1,NA,CASSYSDRGTYEQYF,TGTGCCAGCAGTTACTCTGACAGGGGGACCTACGAGCAGTACTTC
TRBJ2-2,12,TRBV28,NA,NA,CASSKRTGELFF,TGTGCCAGCAGCAAGCGGACCGGGGAGCTGTTTTTT
TRBJ1-1,13,TRBV11-3,NA,NA,CASSFGRNTEAFF,TGTGCCAGCAGCTTCGGGAGGAACACTGAAGCTTTCTTT
TRBJ2-7,15,TRBV28,TRBD2,once,CASSFRTSGTYEQYF,TGTGCCAGCAGTTTTCGGACTAGCGGGACTTACGAGCAGTACTTC
TRBJ2-5,14,TRBV30,NA,NA,CAWSPSSWEETQYF,TGTGCCTGGAGTCCATCCTCGTGGGAAGAGACCCAGTACTTC
TRBJ1-5,15,TRBV19,NA,once,CASSIPGYSNQPQHF,TGTGCCAGTAGTATTCCAGGGTATAGCAATCAGCCCCAGCATTTT
TRBJ2-2,15,TRBV10-1,TRBD1,NA,CATRSGTGNTGELFF,TGCGCCACCAGGAGTGGGACAGGGAACACCGGGGAGCTGTTTTTT
TRBJ2-5,13,TRBV11-2,NA,NA,CASSLGHQETQYF,TGTGCCAGCAGCCTCGGTCACCAAGAGACCCAGTACTTC
TRBJ2-3,14,TRBV6-4,TRBD2,NA,CASSASGGRDTQYF,TGTGCCAGCAGTGCATCGGGAGGACGAGATACGCAGTATTTT
TRBJ2-7,17,TRBV28,NA,NA,CASSLSQTGLASYEQYF,TGTGCCAGCAGTTTATCCCAGACAGGCCTAGCCTCCTACGAGCAGTACTTC
TRBJ2-5,13,TRBV7-6,NA,once,CASSSGAQETQYF,TGTGCCAGCAGCTCTGGGGCGCAAGAGACCCAGTACTTC
TRBJ1-1,15,TRBV19,NA,NA,CASSMTGAMNTEAFF,TGTGCCAGTAGTATGACGGGGGCGATGAACACTGAAGCTTTCTTT
TRBJ2-3,15,TRBV27,TRBD1,NA,CASSLNRGVPDTQYF,TGTGCCAGCAGTTTAAACAGGGGGGTCCCAGATACGCAGTATTTT
TRBJ2-7,11,TRBV29-1,NA,NA,CSVGQVYEQYF,TGCAGCGTTGGACAGGTCTACGAGCAGTACTTC
TRBJ2-1,11,TRBV5-1,NA,NA,CASSLTNEQFF,TGCGCCAGCAGCTTGACCAATGAGCAGTTCTTC
TRBJ1-1,14,TRBV2,TRBD1,NA,CASSEQGVPFGAFF,TGTGCCAGCAGTGAACAGGGGGTTCCGTTTGGGGCTTTCTTT
TRBJ1-3,16,TRBV28,TRBD1,NA,CASSPADRQSGNTIYF,TGTGCCAGCAGCCCGGCGGACAGGCAGTCTGGAAACACCATATATTTT
TRBJ2-7,15,TRBV4-2,TRBD2,NA,CASSQGTSGIREQYF,TGTGCCAGCAGCCAAGGGACTAGCGGGATTCGGGAGCAGTACTTC
TRBJ2-7,12,TRBV5-1,NA,once,CASTDSYHEQYF,TGCGCCAGCACAGACAGTTACCACGAGCAGTACTTC
TRBJ1-1,15,TRBV7-9,TRBD1,NA,CASSIWDRDMSEAFF,TGTGCCAGCAGCATATGGGACAGGGATATGTCTGAAGCTTTCTTT
TRBJ1-5,15,TRBV28,TRBD1,NA,CASKRDSLAGQPQHF,TGTGCCAGCAAACGGGACAGCCTAGCAGGGCAGCCCCAGCATTTT
TRBJ2-1,14,TRBV9,TRBD1,NA,CASSWAGTDNEQFF,TGTGCCAGCAGCTGGGCAGGGACAGACAATGAGCAGTTCTTC
TRBJ1-2,13,TRBV6-1,NA,NA,CASSPGQKHGYTF,TGTGCCAGCAGTCCTGGACAGAAACATGGCTACACCTTC
TRBJ2-7,14,TRBV5-1,TRBD1,NA,CASSLGTGAYEQYF,TGCGCCAGCAGCTTGGGTACAGGGGCCTACGAGCAGTACTTC
TRBJ2-5,14,TRBV6-5,NA,NA,CASRRVSSQETQYF,TGTGCCAGCCGCCGTGTGTCTTCGCAGGAGACCCAGTACTTC
TRBJ2-3,12,TRBV5-1,NA,NA,CASSLTTDTQYF,TGCGCCAGCAGCTTGACGACAGATACGCAGTATTTT
TRBJ2-1,17,TRBV5-4,TRBD2,NA,CASSLKEAGGGRNEQFF,TGTGCCAGCAGCTTGAAAGAAGCGGGAGGAGGTAGGAATGAGCAGTTCTTC
TRBJ2-2,13,TRBV7-3,NA,NA,CASSLGHTGELFF,TGTGCCAGCAGCTTGGGTCACACCGGGGAGCTGTTTTTT
TRBJ2-1,15,TRBV7-6,NA,NA,CASSLAQLSYNEQFF,TGTGCCAGCAGCTTAGCCCAACTCTCCTACAATGAGCAGTTCTTC
TRBJ2-2,13,TRBV28,NA,NA,CATLRRVTGELFF,TGTGCCACCCTTCGACGGGTGACCGGGGAGCTGTTTTTT
TRBJ2-1,13,TRBV18,NA,once,CASSPPGVNEQFF,TGTGCCAGCTCACCACCAGGGGTCAATGAGCAGTTCTTC
TRBJ1-1,13,TRBV28,NA,NA,CASRGRTVFEAFF,TGTGCCAGCAGGGGAAGGACAGTTTTTGAAGCTTTCTTT
TRBJ2-7,15,TRBV7-2,TRBD1,NA,CASSQPGQGGYEQYF,TGTGCCAGCAGCCAACCGGGACAGGGGGGGTACGAGCAGTACTTC